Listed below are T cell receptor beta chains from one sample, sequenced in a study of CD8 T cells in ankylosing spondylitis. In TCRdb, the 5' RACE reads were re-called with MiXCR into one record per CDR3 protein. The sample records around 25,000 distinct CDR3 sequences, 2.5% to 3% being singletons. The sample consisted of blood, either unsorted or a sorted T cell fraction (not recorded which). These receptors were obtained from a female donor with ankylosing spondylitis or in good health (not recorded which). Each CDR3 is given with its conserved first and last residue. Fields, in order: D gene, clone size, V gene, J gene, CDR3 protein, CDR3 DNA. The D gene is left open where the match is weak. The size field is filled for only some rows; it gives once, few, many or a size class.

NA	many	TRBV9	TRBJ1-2	CASSVGGGYTF	TGTGCCAGCAGCGTAGGTGGGGGCTACACCTTC
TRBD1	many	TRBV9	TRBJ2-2	CASTRTGAAGELFF	TGTGCCAGCACCCGGACAGGGGCCGCCGGGGAGCTGTTTTTT
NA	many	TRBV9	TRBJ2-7	CASSVALGGNSYEQYF	TGTGCCAGCAGCGTAGCCCTAGGCGGGAACTCCTACGAGCAGTACTTC
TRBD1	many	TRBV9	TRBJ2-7	CASSFGTGSSYEQYF	TGTGCCAGCAGCTTCGGGACAGGGTCCTCCTACGAGCAGTACTTC
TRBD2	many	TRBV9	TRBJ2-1	CASSPSGASGRGNEQFF	TGTGCCAGCAGCCCCTCTGGGGCTAGCGGGAGGGGCAATGAGCAGTTCTTC
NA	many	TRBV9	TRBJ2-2	CASSVPPNTGELFF	TGTGCCAGCAGCGTACCGCCGAACACCGGGGAGCTGTTTTTT
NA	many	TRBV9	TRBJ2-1	CASSGASPSSYNEQFF	TGTGCCAGCAGCGGGGCTAGCCCTAGCTCCTACAATGAGCAGTTCTTC
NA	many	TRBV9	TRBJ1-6	CASSVAPGIGSPLHF	TGTGCCAGCAGCGTAGCTCCGGGGATTGGTTCACCCCTCCACTTT
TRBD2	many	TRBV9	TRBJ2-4	CASSVGGEGTTSKNIQYF	TGTGCCAGCAGCGTAGGGGGGGAGGGGACTACCTCCAAAAACATTCAGTACTTC
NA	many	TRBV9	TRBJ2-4	CASSVEGGAKNIQYF	TGTGCCAGCAGCGTAGAAGGTGGAGCCAAAAACATTCAGTACTTC
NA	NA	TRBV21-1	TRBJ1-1	CASGIRGEDTEAFF	TGTGCCAGCGGAATCAGGGGGGAGGACACTGAAGCTTTCTTT
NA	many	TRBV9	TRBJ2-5	CASSVGGRETQYF	TGTGCCAGCAGCGTAGGGGGGAGGGAGACCCAGTACTTC
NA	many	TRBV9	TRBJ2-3	CASSVEWGASGFTDTQYF	TGTGCCAGCAGCGTAGAGTGGGGGGCTAGCGGATTCACAGATACGCAGTATTTT
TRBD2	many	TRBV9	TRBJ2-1	CASSPHGGSGYNEQFF	TGTGCCAGCAGCCCCCACGGGGGGAGTGGGTACAATGAGCAGTTCTTC
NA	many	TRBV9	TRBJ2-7	CASSVNRAYEQYF	TGTGCCAGCAGCGTTAACAGAGCCTACGAGCAGTACTTC
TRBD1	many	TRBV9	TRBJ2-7	CASSAGGTGEYEQYF	TGTGCCAGCAGCGCAGGGGGGACAGGGGAATACGAGCAGTACTTC
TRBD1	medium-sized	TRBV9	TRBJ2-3	CASSARQGSGTDTQYF	TGTGCCAGCAGCGCCAGACAGGGTTCGGGCACAGATACGCAGTATTTT
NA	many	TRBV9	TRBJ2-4	CASSATPGHLAKNIQYF	TGTGCCAGCAGCGCCACGCCGGGGCACCTAGCCAAAAACATTCAGTACTTC
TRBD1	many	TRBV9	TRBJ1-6	CASNSGTGSSPLHF	TGTGCCAGCAATTCCGGGACAGGGTCTTCACCCCTCCACTTT
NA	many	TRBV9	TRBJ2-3	CASSVGYRGRTDTQYF	TGTGCCAGCAGCGTAGGGTATAGGGGGAGAACAGATACGCAGTATTTT
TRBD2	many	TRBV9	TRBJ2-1	CASSFAASGFNEQFF	TGTGCCAGCAGCTTCGCGGCTAGCGGTTTCAATGAGCAGTTCTTC
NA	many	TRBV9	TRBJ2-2	CASSVGQANTGELFF	TGTGCCAGCAGCGTAGGACAGGCTAACACCGGGGAGCTGTTTTTT
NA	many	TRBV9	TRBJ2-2	CASSVGPDTGELFF	TGTGCCAGCAGCGTAGGACCAGACACCGGGGAGCTGTTTTTT
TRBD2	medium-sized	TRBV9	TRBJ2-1	CASSSGLVINEQFF	TGTGCCAGCAGCTCGGGACTAGTGATCAATGAGCAGTTCTTC
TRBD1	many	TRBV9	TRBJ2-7	CASSVSGQGSNEQYF	TGTGCCAGCAGCGTTTCTGGACAGGGTTCCAACGAGCAGTACTTC
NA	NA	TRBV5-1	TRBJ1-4	CASSFLPEPKLFF	TGCGCCAGCAGCTTTCTTCCGGAGCCAAAACTGTTTTTT
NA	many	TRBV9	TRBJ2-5	CASSMPGHYQETQYF	TGTGCCAGCAGCATGCCGGGACACTATCAAGAGACCCAGTACTTC
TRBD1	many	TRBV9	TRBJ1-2	CASSVDYGTGVGYTF	TGTGCCAGCAGCGTGGATTATGGGACAGGGGTTGGCTACACCTTC
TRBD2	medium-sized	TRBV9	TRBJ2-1	CASSAGLADNNEQFF	TGTGCCAGCAGCGCAGGACTAGCCGATAACAATGAGCAGTTCTTC
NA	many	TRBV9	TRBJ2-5	CASSPHAQETQYF	TGTGCCAGCAGCCCCCATGCCCAAGAGACCCAGTACTTC
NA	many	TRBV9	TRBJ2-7	CASSNSYEQYF	TGTGCCAGCAGCAACTCCTACGAGCAGTACTTC
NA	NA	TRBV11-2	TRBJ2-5	CASSFERGPPGRGPDWGTQYF	TGTGCCAGCAGCTTCGAAAGAGGCCCCCCCGGCAGGGGTCCGGATTGGGGGACCCAGTACTTC
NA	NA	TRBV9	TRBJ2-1	CASSVQLGTHNEQFF	TGTGCCAGCAGCGTTCAGTTAGGTACCCACAATGAGCAGTTCTTC
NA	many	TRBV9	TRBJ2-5	CASSVSGRRSFGETQYF	TGTGCCAGCAGCGTATCCGGCAGGCGCTCCTTCGGAGAGACCCAGTACTTC
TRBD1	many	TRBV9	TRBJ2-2	CASSTRQGAGTDTGELFF	TGTGCCAGCAGCACCCGACAGGGGGCTGGGACAGACACCGGGGAGCTGTTTTTT
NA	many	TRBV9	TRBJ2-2	CASSPHDLNTGELFF	TGTGCCAGCAGCCCACATGACCTGAACACCGGGGAGCTGTTTTTT
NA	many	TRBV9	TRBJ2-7	CASSAGSATQFYEQYF	TGTGCCAGCAGCGCCGGGTCCGCGACCCAGTTCTACGAGCAGTACTTC
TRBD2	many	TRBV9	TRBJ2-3	CASSPTSGGGTDTQYF	TGTGCCAGCAGCCCGACTAGCGGGGGGGGCACAGATACGCAGTATTTT
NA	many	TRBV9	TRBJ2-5	CASSVAPMSQETQYF	TGTGCCAGCAGCGTAGCCCCGATGAGCCAAGAGACCCAGTACTTC
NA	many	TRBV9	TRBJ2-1	CASSVDPAGANGEQFF	TGTGCCAGCAGCGTCGATCCGGCAGGCGCCAACGGTGAGCAGTTCTTC
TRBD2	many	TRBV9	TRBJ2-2	CASSVSWAGVGELFF	TGTGCCAGCAGCGTATCCTGGGCGGGGGTCGGGGAGCTGTTTTTT
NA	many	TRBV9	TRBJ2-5	CASSVTSLGFQYF	TGTGCCAGCAGCGTGACCAGCCTAGGGTTCCAGTACTTC
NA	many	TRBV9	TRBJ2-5	CASSRGPLQETQYF	TGTGCCAGCAGCCGGGGGCCCCTCCAAGAGACCCAGTACTTC
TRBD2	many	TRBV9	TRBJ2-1	CASSVGGLATDEQFF	TGTGCCAGCAGCGTAGGAGGACTAGCGACCGATGAGCAGTTCTTC
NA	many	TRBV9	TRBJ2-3	CASSVGPSGTTDTQYF	TGTGCCAGCAGCGTAGGCCCCTCCGGGACTACAGATACGCAGTATTTT